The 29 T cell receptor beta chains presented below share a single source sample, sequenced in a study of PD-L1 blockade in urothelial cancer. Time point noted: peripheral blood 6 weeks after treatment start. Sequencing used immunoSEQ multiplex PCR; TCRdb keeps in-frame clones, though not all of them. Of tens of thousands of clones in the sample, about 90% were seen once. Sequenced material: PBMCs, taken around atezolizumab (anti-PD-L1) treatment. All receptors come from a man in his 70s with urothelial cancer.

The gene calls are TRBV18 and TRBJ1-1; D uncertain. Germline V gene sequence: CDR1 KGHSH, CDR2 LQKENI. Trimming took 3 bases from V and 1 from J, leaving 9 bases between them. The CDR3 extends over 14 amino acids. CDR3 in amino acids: CASSPEIKNTEAFF. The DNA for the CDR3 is TGTGCCAGCTCACCGGAGATTAAGAACACTGAAGCTTTCTTT.

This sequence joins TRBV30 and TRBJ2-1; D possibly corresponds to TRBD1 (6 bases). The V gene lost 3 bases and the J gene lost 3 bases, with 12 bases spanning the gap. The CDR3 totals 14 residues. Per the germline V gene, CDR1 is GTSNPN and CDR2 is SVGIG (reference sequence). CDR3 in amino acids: CAWRIRGSYNEQFF. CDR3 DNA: TGTGCCTGGAGGATAAGGGGGAGCTACAATGAGCAGTTCTTC.

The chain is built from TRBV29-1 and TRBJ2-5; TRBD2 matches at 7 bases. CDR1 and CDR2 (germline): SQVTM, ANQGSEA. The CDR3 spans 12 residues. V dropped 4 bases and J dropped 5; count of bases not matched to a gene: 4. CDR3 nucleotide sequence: TGCAGCGTTGTGGCGGGAGCGGAGACCCAGTACTTC. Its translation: CSVVAGAETQYF.

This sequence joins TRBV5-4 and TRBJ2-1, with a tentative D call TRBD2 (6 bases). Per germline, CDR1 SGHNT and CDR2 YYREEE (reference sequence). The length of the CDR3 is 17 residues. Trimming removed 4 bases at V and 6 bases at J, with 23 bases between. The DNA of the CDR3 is TGTGCCAGCAGCCCTAACCCCACGGCCGGGAGCGGCAATGAGCAGTTCTTC. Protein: CASSPNPTAGSGNEQFF.

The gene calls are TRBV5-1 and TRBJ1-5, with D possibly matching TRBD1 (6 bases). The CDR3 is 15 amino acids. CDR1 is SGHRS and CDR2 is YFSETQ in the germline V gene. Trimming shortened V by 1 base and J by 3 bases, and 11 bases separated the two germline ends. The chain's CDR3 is CASSLMGADNQPQHF. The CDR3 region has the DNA TGCGCCAGCAGCTTGATGGGGGCCGACAATCAGCCCCAGCATTTT.

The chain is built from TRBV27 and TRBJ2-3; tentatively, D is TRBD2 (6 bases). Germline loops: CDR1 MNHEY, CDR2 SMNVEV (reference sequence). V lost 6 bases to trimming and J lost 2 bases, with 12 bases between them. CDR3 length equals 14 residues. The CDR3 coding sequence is TGTGCCAGCAGCTCGAAGCGGGCCACAGATACGCAGTATTTT. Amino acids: CASSSKRATDTQYF.

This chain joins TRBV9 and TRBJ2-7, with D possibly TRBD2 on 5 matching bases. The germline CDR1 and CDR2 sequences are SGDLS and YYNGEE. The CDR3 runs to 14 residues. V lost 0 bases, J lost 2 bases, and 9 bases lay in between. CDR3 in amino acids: CASSVEGAAYEQYF. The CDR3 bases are TGTGCCAGCAGCGTAGAGGGAGCGGCCTACGAGCAGTACTTC.

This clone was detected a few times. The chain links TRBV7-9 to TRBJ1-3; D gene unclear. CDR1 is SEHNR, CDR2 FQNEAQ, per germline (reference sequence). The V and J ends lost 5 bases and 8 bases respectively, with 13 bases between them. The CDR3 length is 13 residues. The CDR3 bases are TGTGCCAGCAGCGCGGGTCCTGGGGACACCATATATTTT. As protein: CASSAGPGDTIYF.

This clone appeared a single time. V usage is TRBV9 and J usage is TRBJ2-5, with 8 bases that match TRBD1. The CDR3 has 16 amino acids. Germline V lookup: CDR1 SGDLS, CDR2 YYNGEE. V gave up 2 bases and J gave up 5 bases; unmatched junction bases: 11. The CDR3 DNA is TGTGCCAGCAGCGTTTCTCGGGACAGGTTAACTGAGACCCAGTACTTC. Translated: CASSVSRDRLTETQYF. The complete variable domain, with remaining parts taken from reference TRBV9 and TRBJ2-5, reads DSGVTQTPKHLITATGQRVTLRCSPRSGDLSVYWYQQSLDQGLQFLIQYYNGEERAKGNILERFSAQQFPDLHSELNLSSLELGDSALYFCASSVSRDRLTETQYFGPGTRLLVL.

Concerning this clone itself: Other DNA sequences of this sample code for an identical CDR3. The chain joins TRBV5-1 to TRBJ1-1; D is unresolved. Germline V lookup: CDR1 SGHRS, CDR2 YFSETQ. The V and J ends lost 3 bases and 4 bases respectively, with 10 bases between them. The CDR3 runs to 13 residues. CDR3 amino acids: CASSSPGGTEAFF. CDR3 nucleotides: TGCGCCAGCAGCTCCCCCGGTGGCACTGAAGCTTTCTTT.

CDR3 coding DNA: TGTGCCAGCAGGAGGGGGACTACTTACGAGCAGTACTTC. It codes for CASRRGTTYEQYF. This chain joins TRBV25-1 and TRBJ2-7; a weak D match, TRBD2 (7 bases). Germline V gene lookup returns CDR1 MGHDK and CDR2 SYGVNS. The CDR3 runs 13 residues. The V gene lost 6 bases and the J gene lost 4 bases, with 13 bases spanning the gap.

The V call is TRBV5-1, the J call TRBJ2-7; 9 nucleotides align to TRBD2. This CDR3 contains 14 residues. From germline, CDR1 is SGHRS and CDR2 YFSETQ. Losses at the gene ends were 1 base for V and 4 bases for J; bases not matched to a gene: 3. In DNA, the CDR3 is TGCGCCAGCAGCTTGACTAGCGGGCTTTACGAGCAGTACTTC. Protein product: CASSLTSGLYEQYF. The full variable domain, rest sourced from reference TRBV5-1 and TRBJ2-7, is KAGVTQTPRYLIKTRGQQVTLSCSPISGHRSVSWYQQTPGQGLQFLFEYFSETQRNKGNFPGRFSGRQFSNSRSEMNVSTLELGDSALYLCASSLTSGLYEQYFGPGTRLTVT.

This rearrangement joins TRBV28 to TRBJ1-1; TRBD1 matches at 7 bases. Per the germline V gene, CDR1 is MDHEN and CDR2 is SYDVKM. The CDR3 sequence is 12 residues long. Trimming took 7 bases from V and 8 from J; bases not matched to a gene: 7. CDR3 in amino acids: CASIQGVQEAFF. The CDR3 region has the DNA TGTGCCAGCATCCAGGGGGTCCAGGAAGCTTTCTTT.

DNA for the CDR3: TGTGCCAGCAGTCTCTTAGGGGACAATGAGCAGTTCTTC. Its translation: CASSLLGDNEQFF. The V gene is TRBV7-9, the J gene TRBJ2-1, with D perhaps TRBD1 (5 bases). Germline V gene lookup returns CDR1 SEHNR and CDR2 FQNEAQ (reference sequence). Trimming left V 6 bases short and J 5 bases short, with 11 bases between. This CDR3 region has 13 residues.

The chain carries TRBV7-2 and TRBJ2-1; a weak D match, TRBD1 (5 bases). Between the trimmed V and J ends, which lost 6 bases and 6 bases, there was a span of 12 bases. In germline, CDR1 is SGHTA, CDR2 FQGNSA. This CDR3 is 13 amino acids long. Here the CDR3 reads CASRALGVNEQFF. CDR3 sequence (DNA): TGTGCCAGCAGAGCCTTAGGGGTCAATGAGCAGTTCTTC.

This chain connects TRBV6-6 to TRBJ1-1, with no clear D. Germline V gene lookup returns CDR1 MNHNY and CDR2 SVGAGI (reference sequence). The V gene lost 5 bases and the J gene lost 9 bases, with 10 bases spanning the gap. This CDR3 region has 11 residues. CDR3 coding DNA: TGTGCCAGCAGTGCACGGAGTAAAGCTTTCTTT. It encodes CASSARSKAFF.

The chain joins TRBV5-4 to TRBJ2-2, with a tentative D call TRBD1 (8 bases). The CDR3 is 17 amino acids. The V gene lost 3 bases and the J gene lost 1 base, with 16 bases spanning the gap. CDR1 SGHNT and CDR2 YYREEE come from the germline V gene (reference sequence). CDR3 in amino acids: CASSSGGLAENTGELFF. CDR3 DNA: TGTGCCAGCAGCTCAGGGGGCCTAGCGGAGAACACCGGGGAGCTGTTTTTT.

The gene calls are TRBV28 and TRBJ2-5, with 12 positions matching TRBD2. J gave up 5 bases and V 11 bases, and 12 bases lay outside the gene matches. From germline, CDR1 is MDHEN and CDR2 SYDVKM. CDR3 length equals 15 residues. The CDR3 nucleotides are TGTGCCCACGGGACTAGCGGGTGGGCCCGGGAGACCCAGTACTTC. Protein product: CAHGTSGWARETQYF.

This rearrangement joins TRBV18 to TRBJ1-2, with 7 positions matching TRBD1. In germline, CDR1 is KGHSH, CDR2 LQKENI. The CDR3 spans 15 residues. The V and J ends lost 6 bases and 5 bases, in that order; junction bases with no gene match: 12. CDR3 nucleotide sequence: TGTGCCAGCTCTCCGATCCTCCTCAGGGGGTATGGCTACACCTTC. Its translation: CASSPILLRGYGYTF.

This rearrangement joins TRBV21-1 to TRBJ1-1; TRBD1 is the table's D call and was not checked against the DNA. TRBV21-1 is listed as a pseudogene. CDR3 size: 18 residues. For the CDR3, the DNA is TGTGCCAGCAGCAAAGCCCGTAAGTTCCAGGGGTTTAACACTGAAGCTTTCTTT. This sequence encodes CASSKARKFQGFNTEAFF.

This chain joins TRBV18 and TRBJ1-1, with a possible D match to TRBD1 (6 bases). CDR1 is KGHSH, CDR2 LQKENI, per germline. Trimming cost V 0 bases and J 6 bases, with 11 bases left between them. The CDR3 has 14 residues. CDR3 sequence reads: CASSPPKAGAEAFF. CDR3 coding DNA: TGTGCCAGCTCACCACCTAAAGCAGGGGCTGAAGCTTTCTTT. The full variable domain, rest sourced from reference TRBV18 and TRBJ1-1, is NAGVMQNPRHLVRRRGQEARLRCSPMKGHSHVYWYRQLPEEGLKFMVYLQKENIIDESGMPKERFSAEFPKEGPSILRIQQVVRGDSAAYFCASSPPKAGAEAFFGQGTRLTVV.

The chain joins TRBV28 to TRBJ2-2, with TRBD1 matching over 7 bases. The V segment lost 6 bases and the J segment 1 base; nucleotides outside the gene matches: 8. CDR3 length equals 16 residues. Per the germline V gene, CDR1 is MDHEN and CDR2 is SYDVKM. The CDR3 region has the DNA TGTGCCAGCAGGTCCGCAGGGGGACGGAACACCGGGGAGCTGTTTTTT. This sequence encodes CASRSAGGRNTGELFF.

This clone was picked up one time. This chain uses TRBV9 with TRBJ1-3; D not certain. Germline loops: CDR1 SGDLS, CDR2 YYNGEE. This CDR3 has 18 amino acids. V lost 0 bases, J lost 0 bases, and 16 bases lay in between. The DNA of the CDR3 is TGTGCCAGCAGCGTAGGTCCTTCGAATCGAGGCTCTGGAAACACCATATATTTT. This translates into CASSVGPSNRGSGNTIYF.

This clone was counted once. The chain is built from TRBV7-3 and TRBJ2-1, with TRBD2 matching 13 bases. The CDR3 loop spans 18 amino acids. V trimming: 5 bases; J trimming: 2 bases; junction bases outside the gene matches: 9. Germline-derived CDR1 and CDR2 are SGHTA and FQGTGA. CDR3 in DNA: TGTGCCAGCAGCCCGCGGACTAGCGGGAGATCAGCCTACAATGAGCAGTTCTTC. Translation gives CASSPRTSGRSAYNEQFF.

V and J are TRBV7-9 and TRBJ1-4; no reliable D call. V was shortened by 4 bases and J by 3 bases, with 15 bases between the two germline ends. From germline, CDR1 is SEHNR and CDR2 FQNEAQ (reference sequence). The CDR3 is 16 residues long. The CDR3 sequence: CASSSGSREANEKLFF. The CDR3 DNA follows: TGTGCCAGCAGCTCCGGATCTCGCGAGGCTAATGAAAAACTGTTTTTT.

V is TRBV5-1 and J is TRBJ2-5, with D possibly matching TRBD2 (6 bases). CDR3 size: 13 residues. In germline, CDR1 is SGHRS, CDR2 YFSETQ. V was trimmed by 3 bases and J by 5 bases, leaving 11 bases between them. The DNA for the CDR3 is TGCGCCAGCAGCTGGGACTCAAGGGAGACCCAGTACTTC. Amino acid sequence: CASSWDSRETQYF.

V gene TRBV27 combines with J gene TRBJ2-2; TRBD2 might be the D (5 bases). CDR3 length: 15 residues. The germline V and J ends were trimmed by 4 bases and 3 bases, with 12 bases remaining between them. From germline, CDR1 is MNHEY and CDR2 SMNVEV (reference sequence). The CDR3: CASSSSGSYTGELFF. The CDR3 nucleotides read TGTGCCAGCAGTTCCTCGGGATCCTACACCGGGGAGCTGTTTTTT.

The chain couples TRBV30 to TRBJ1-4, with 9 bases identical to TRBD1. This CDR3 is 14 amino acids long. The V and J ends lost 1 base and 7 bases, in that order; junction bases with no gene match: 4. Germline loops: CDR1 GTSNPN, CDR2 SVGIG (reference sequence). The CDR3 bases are TGTGCCTGGAGTGCACAGGGGGCGGTTGAAAAACTGTTTTTT. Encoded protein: CAWSAQGAVEKLFF.

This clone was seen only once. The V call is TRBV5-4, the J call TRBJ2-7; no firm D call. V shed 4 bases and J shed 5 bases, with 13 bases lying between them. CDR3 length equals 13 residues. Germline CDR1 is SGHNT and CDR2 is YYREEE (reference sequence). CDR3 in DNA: TGTGCCAGCAGCGTCCCGGGTTATAACGAGCAGTACTTC. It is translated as CASSVPGYNEQYF. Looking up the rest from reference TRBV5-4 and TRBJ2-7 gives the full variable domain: ETGVTQSPTHLIKTRGQQVTLRCSSQSGHNTVSWYQQALGQGPQFIFQYYREEENGRGNFPPRFSGLQFPNYSSELNVNALELDDSALYLCASSVPGYNEQYFGPGTRLTVT.